The present T cell receptor beta chain was sequenced within a study of monozygotic twins with inflammatory bowel disease (dated by TCRdb to between 2018 and 2020). Context from the whole study: The complete study included approximately 28 monozygotic twin pairs: 19 IBD-discordant Danish pairs and nine German pairs, of which four were IBD-concordant and five were IBD-discordant. The search for disease-associated traits relied mainly on comparing, within discordant pairs, IBD patients with their genetically identical healthy co-twins. Each individual had, on average, about 151 000 unique TCRalpha sequences and 181 000 unique TCRbeta sequences available for analysis.

Points the paper makes about the study in general: The results gave no support for a single strong signal or clonotype linked to IBD. IBD patients had lower TCRbeta repertoire diversity, measured by the inverse Simpson index, than their healthy co-twins. Compared with healthy twins, IBD patients had fewer clonotypes in common with other individuals, a difference most pronounced in patients showing signs of disease activity. Concordant and discordant twins showed no difference in repertoire similarity, possibly because of limited statistical power. Distinction between different T cell subtypes could not be achieved in the analysis. Differing immunosuppressive treatments among patients may have added background noise and inter-individual variability to the repertoires.

Receptor libraries were prepared by 5' RACE. Each TCR library was prepared from about 3.5 ug of total RNA. cDNA was synthesized with SMARTScribe reverse transcriptase in eight separate reactions per sample. During cDNA synthesis, unique molecular identifiers containing a 6-nucleotide sample barcode were introduced by template switching. Two nested PCRs of about 15 and 9 cycles amplified the TCRalpha and TCRbeta cDNA, and bead purification followed each PCR. Before amplification, the cDNA was both treated with uracil DNA-glycosylase and purified with the QIAquick PCR purification kit. In the second PCR, Illumina TruSeq-compatible adapters and sample-specific barcodes were added. Library quality and concentration were assessed using TapeStation and Qubit, and roughly 5 ng of each library was pooled. The pooled libraries were sequenced with 2 x 100 bp reads and custom sequencing primers on an Illumina HiSeq2500 single-index Rapid Run. For the original study's pipeline: PCR and sequencing errors were corrected by UMI-based consensus assembly using MiGEC version 1.2.6. MiXCR version 2.1.1 was used for V(D)J alignment, clonotype assembly and CDR3 extraction. To normalise gene usage, clonotype sharing and MAIT/NKT TCR abundance, the analysis used the top 1000, 10 000 and 20 000 clonotypes per sample. Diversity was computed as the inverse Simpson index with the vegan R package after downsampling to 27 000 UMIs. Statistical testing used paired Mann-Whitney U tests on the discordant twin pairs and applied Benjamini-Hochberg correction for multiple testing. TCRdb reprocessed the public reads and reports one entry per CDR3 protein sequence, without DNA. TCRdb's processing, not the authors', yielded these V and J calls. The sample table on file contains fewer than 110,000 distinct CDR3 sequences. 1.9% of the sample is taken by the ten largest.

From each donor, a roughly 2.5 ml peripheral blood sample was collected into PAXgene tubes and stored at -80 degrees C. Without T cell sorting, total RNA was isolated from whole blood using the PAXgene blood miRNA kit on an automated QIAcube. Peripheral blood from monozygotic twin pairs, either concordant or discordant for inflammatory bowel disease, underwent deep TCRalpha and TCRbeta repertoire profiling that used unique molecular barcoding. Smoking habits were recorded for all twin pairs, and each individual was classified as a current, former or never smoker. CDR3 length: 13 amino acids, cysteine to phenylalanine. This entry has no DNA. CDR1 and CDR2 were assigned from the germline V gene as SGHVS and FQNEAQ. As to this clonotype: The target of this receptor is not known.

This TCR derives from a human donor with ulcerative colitis or Crohn's disease, or a healthy co-twin of an affected twin (not recorded which). The V and J genes are TRBV7-8 and TRBJ1-2; no DNA is available, so the TRBD1 call from TCRdb remains unchecked. The sample comprised blood. The CDR3 has the sequence CASSSNRDRVNTF.